This entry describes one TCR beta chain. The entry originates in a study of blood T cell repertoires in COVID-19. Study at large: Acute and convalescent COVID-19 specimens originated in the United States, Italy and Spain. T cells, B-cell-depleted T cells, or PBMCs provided the cDNA or gDNA that served as material.

The trim removed 3 bases at V and 2 bases at J, leaving 7 bases unmatched. The CDR3 totals 15 residues. Looked up from germline, CDR1 is LNHDA and CDR2 is SQIVND (reference sequence). In the study's own analysis: It was from reference gene primer amplification that nucleated cell counts were estimated. Sequenced by immunoSEQ multiplex PCR; TCRdb stores in-frame clones only, minus some. That table is the source of V, J and clone size, and D and trimming were worked out from the DNA. The table shows 270,000 or so clones, with 80% to 85% occurring only once. The specimen was peripheral blood. V is TRBV19 and J is TRBJ2-7, with 7 bases fitting TRBD1. The receptor comes from a woman aged 55-70 years with active or convalescent COVID-19. Here the CDR3 DNA reads TGTGCCAGTAGTATCAACAGGGGTTCGGCCTACGAGCAGTACTTC. Translating gives CASSINRGSAYEQYF.